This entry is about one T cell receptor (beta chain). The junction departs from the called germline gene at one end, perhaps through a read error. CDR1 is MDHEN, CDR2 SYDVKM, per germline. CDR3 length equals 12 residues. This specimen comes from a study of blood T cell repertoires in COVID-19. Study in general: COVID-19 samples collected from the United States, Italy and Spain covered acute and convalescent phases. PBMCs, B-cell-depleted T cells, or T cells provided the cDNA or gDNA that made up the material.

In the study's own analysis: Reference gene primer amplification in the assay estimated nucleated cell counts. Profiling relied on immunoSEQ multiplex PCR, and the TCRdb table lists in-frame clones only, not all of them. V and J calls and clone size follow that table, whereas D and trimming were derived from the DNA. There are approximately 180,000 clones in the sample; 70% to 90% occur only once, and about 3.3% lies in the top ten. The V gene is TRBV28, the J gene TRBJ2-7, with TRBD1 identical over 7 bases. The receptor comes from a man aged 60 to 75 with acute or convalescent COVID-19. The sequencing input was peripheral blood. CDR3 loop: CVSSIQGKEQYF. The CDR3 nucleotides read TGTGTCAGCAGTATACAGGGGAAGGAGCAGTACTTC. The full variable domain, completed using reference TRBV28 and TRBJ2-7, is DVKVTQSSRYLVKRTGEKVFLECVQDMDHENMFWYRQDPGLGLRLIYFSYDVKMKEKGDIPEGYSVSREKKERFSLILESASTNQTSMYLCVSSIQGKEQYFGPGTRLTVT.